The count of the clone carrying this TCR beta chain is one. Original processing methods: Estimated nucleated cell counts came from reference gene primer amplification. Produced via immunoSEQ multiplex PCR; TCRdb's table is partial and in-frame only. V, J and clone size are those of that table, while D and trimming were read from the DNA. The table has 30,000 to 45,000 clones, 75% to 90% seen once. The sample belongs to a study of blood T cell repertoires in COVID-19. This CDR3 is 18 amino acids long. Germline CDR1 and CDR2: SGHVS and FQNEAQ. With V trimmed by 2 bases and J by 6 bases, 8 bases remained unmatched.

The chain couples TRBV7-8 to TRBJ2-2; 14 bases line up with TRBD2. The sequenced material came from peripheral blood. This receptor was taken from a man aged 65 to 85 with acute or convalescent COVID-19. The CDR3 nucleotides read TGTGCCAGCAGCTTATCGACTAGCGGGAGGGCGGATGCCGGGGAGCTGTTTTTT. It is translated as CASSLSTSGRADAGELFF.